This T cell receptor beta chain was sequenced in a study of blood T cell repertoires in COVID-19. Study in general: COVID-19 samples, acute and convalescent, were from the United States, Italy and Spain.

CDR1 is WNHNN and CDR2 is SYGVQD in the germline V gene (reference sequence). The CDR3 contains 14 residues. The V and J ends lost 0 bases and 5 bases respectively, with 10 bases between them. Sequencing was performed with immunoSEQ multiplex PCR; in TCRdb, only in-frame clones are kept and a portion is missing. Of about 140,000 clones in the sample, 84% were seen once. Those who participated ranged in age from 18 to 89 years and resided in about two dozen US areas. Sequences were obtained from PBMCs or T cells enriched from blood (not recorded which). This sequence originates from a woman in her fifties or sixties with acute COVID-19. The V call is TRBV10-1, the J call TRBJ2-5; TRBD1 might be the D (5 bases). CDR3 nucleotides: TGCGCCAGCAGTGAGTCGGGGCTGCTGGAGACCCAGTACTTC. It codes for CASSESGLLETQYF.